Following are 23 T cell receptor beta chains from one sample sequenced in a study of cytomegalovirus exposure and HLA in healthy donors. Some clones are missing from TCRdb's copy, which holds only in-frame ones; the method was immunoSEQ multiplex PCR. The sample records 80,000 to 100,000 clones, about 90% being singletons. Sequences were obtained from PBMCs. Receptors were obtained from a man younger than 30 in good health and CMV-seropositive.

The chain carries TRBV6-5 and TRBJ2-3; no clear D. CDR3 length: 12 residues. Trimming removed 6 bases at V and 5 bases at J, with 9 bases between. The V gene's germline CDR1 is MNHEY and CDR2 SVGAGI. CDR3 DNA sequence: TGTGCCAGCAGCCAGGATTTAGATACGCAGTATTTT. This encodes CASSQDLDTQYF.

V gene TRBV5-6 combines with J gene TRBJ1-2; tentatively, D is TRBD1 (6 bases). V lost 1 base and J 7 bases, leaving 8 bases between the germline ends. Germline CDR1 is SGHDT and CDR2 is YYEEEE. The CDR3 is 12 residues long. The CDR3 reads CASSLRGFGYTF. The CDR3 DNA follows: TGTGCCAGCAGCTTGAGGGGGTTTGGCTACACCTTC.

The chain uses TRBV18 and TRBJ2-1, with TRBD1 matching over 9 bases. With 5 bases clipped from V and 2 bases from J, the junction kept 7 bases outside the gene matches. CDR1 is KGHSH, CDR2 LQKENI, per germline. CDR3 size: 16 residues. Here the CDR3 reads CASSKGTGSTYNEQFF. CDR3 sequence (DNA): TGTGCCAGCTCAAAGGGGACAGGGTCTACCTACAATGAGCAGTTCTTC.

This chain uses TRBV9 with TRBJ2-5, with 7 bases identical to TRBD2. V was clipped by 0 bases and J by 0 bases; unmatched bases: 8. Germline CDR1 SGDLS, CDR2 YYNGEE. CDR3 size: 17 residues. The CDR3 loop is CASSVGKSSGDQETQYF. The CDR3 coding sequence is TGTGCCAGCAGCGTAGGAAAATCCAGCGGGGACCAAGAGACCCAGTACTTC.

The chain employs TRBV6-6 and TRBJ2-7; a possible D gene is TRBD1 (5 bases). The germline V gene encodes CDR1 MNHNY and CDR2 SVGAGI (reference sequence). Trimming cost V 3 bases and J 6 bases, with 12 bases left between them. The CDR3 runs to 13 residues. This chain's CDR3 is CASSYGEGVEQYF. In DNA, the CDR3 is TGTGCCAGCAGTTATGGGGAAGGGGTCGAGCAGTACTTC.

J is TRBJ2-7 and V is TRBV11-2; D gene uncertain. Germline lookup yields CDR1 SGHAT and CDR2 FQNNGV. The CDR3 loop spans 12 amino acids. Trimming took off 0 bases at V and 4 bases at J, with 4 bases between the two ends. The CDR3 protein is CASSLEAYEQYF. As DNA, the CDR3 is TGTGCCAGCAGCTTAGAAGCGTACGAGCAGTACTTC.

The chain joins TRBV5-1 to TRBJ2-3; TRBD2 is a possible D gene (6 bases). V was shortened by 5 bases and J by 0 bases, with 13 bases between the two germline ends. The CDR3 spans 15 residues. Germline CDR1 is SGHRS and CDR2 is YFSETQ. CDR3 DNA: TGCGCCAGCAGTCTTAGCGGAGAGAGCACAGATACGCAGTATTTT. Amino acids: CASSLSGESTDTQYF. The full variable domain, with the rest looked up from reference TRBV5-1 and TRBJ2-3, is KAGVTQTPRYLIKTRGQQVTLSCSPISGHRSVSWYQQTPGQGLQFLFEYFSETQRNKGNFPGRFSGRQFSNSRSEMNVSTLELGDSALYLCASSLSGESTDTQYFGPGTRLTVL.

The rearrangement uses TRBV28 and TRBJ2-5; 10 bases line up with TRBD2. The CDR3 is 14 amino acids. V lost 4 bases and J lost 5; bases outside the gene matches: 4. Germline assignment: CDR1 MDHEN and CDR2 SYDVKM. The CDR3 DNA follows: TGTGCCAGCAGTTCGGGACTAGCGAGGGAGACCCAGTACTTC. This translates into CASSSGLARETQYF.

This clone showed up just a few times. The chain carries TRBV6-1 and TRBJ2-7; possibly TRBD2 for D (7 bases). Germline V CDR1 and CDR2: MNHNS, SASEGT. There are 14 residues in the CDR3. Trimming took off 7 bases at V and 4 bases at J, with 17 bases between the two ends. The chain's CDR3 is CASTSGEGIYEQYF. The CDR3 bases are TGTGCCAGCACCTCAGGGGAGGGGATATACGAGCAGTACTTC.

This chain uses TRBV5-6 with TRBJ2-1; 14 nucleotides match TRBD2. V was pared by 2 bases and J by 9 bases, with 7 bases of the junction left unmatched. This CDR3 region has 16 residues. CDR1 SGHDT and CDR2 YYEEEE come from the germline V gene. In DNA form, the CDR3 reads TGTGCCAGCAGCTTCGTTGGACTAGCGGGGGGCGGTGAGCAGTTCTTC. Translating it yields CASSFVGLAGGGEQFF.

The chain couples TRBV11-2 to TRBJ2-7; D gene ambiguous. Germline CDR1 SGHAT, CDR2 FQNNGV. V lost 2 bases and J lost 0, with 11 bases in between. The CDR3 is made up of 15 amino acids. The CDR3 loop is CASSLIFLSSYEQYF. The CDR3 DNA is TGTGCCAGCAGCTTAATATTTCTATCCTCCTACGAGCAGTACTTC. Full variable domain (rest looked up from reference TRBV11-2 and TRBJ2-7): EAGVAQSPRYKIIEKRQSVAFWCNPISGHATLYWYQQILGQGPKLLIQFQNNGVVDDSQLPKDRFSAERLKGVDSTLKIQPAKLEDSAVYLCASSLIFLSSYEQYFGPGTRLTVT.

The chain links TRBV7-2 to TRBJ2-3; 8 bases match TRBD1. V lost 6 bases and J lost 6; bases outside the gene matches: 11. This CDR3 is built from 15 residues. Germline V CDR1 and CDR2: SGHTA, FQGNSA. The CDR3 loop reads CASRVNRGRFDTQYF. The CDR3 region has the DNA TGTGCCAGCAGGGTAAACAGGGGGAGGTTCGATACGCAGTATTTT.

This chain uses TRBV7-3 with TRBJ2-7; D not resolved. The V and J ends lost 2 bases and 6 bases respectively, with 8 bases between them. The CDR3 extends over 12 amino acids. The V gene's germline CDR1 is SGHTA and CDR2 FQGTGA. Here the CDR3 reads CASSLSGAEQYF. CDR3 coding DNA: TGTGCCAGCAGCTTATCGGGTGCCGAGCAGTACTTC.

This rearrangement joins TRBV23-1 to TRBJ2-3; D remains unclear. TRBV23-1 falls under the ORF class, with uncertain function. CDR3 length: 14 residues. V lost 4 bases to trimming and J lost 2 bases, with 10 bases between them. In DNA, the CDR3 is TGCGCCAGCAGTCGACCAGGCAACACAGATACGCAGTATTTT. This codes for CASSRPGNTDTQYF.

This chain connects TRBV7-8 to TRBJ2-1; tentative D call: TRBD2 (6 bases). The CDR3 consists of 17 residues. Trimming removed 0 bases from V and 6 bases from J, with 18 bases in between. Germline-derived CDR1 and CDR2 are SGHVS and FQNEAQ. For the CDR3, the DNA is TGTGCCAGCAGCTTAGCGCTCTTTGGCGGGGAGTCCAATGAGCAGTTCTTC. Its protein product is CASSLALFGGESNEQFF.

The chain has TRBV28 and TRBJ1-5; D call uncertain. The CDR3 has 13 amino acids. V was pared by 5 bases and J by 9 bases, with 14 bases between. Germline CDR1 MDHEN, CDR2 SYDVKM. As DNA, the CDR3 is TGTGCCAGCAGTATTCAGCGGGTTGGGCCCCAGCATTTT. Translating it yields CASSIQRVGPQHF. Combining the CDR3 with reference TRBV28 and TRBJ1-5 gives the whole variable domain DVKVTQSSRYLVKRTGEKVFLECVQDMDHENMFWYRQDPGLGLRLIYFSYDVKMKEKGDIPEGYSVSREKKERFSLILESASTNQTSMYLCASSIQRVGPQHFGDGTRLSIL.

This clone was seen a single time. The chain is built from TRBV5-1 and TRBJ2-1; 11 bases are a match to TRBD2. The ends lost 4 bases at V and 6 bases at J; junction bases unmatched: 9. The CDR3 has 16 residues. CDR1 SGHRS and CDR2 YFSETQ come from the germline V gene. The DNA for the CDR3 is TGCGCCAGCAGCCCTCTTTGGACTAGCGGGCCCAATGAGCAGTTCTTC. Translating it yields CASSPLWTSGPNEQFF.

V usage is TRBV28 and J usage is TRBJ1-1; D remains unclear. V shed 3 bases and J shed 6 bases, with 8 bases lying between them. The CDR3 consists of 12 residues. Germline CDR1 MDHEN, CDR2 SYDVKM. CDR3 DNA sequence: TGTGCCAGCAGTTTGGTGGGAGCTGAAGCTTTCTTT. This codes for CASSLVGAEAFF.

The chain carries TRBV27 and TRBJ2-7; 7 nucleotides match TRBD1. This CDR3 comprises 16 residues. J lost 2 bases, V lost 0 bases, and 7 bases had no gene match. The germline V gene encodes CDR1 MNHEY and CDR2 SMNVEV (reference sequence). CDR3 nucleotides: TGTGCCAGCAGTTTATCTTGGACAGGCGTTCCCTACGAGCAGTACTTC. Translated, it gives CASSLSWTGVPYEQYF.

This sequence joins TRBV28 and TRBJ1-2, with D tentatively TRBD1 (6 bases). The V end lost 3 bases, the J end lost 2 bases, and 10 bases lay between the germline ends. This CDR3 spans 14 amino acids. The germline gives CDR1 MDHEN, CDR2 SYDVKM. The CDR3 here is CASSLAGANYGYTF. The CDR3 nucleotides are TGTGCCAGCAGTTTGGCAGGGGCAAACTATGGCTACACCTTC.

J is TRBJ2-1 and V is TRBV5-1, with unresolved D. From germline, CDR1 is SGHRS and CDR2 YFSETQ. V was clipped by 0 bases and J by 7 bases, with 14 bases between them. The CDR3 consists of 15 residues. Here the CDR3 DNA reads TGCGCCAGCAGCTTGGTTCTCGACTCCCAAAATGAGCAGTTCTTC. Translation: CASSLVLDSQNEQFF.

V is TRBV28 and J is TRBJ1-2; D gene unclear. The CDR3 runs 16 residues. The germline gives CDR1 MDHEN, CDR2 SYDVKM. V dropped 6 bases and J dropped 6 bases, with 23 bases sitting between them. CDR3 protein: CASRPPPWKVEDGYTF. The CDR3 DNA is TGTGCCAGCAGACCCCCACCCTGGAAGGTAGAGGATGGCTACACCTTC.

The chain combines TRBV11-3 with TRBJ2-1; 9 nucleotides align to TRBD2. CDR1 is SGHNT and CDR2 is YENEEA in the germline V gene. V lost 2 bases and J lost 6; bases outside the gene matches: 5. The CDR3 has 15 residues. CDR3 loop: CASSLFSGSSNEQFF. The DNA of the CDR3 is TGTGCCAGCAGCTTATTTAGCGGGAGTAGCAATGAGCAGTTCTTC.